This TCR beta chain was obtained from a study of cytomegalovirus exposure and HLA in healthy donors. General observations from the study: Later work showed greater clonal expansion in HLA-associated TCR beta chains than in equally common others. Most sequenced TCRs were rare (though some public TCRs occurred in many donors). In an earlier analysis, most TCR beta V segments were productive about 87% or about 30% of the time.

This clone was observed a handful of times. Its antigen is as yet unknown. PCR used 60 Vbeta primers and 13 Jbeta primers. Clones were sequenced by immunoSEQ multiplex PCR, and TCRdb holds only the in-frame ones, with some missing. The sample has about 130,000 clones, over 70% seen once. Germline loops: CDR1 GTSNPN, CDR2 SVGIG (reference sequence). CDR3 length: 14 residues. With 1 base removed from V and 7 bases from J, the gap between germline ends came to 13 bases. The chain employs TRBV30 and TRBJ1-4; the D gene is possibly TRBD1 (5 bases). The clonotype comes from a man in his thirties or forties in good health and CMV-seronegative. Source material: PBMCs. The CDR3 region has the DNA TGTGCCTGGAGTGATCTGGGGGGTGGTGAAAAACTGTTTTTT. Translated: CAWSDLGGGEKLFF.